This passage covers 28 T cell receptor beta chains from one sample sequenced in a study of breast tumors, draining lymph nodes, adjacent tissues. TCRdb fed the multiplex PCR reads into MiXCR, producing one record per CDR3 protein. The data hold fewer than 200,000 distinct CDR3 sequences, with about 30% observed a single time. The lymph nodes were axillary draining lymph nodes from breast cancer patients. Sequencing input: axillary lymph node tissue. These receptors came from a female donor with breast cancer. Some clones in this sample may be carry-over from other donors' samples.

The table lists this clonotype with many counts. This chain connects TRBV5-1 to TRBJ2-5, with 7 nucleotides matching TRBD2. The CDR3 runs 17 residues. V shed 1 base and J 7 bases; nucleotides not matched to a gene: 16. CDR1 and CDR2 (germline): SGHRS, YFSETQ. The DNA of the CDR3 is TGCGCCAGCAGCTTGAGCCAGGGAATAAGCGGCGGGGGGACCCAGTACTTC. As protein: CASSLSQGISGGGTQYF.

The genes are TRBV7-2 and TRBJ2-3; 7 bases align to TRBD1. V trimming: 5 bases; J trimming: 6 bases; junction bases outside the gene matches: 20. The germline V gene has CDR1 SGHTA and CDR2 FQGNSA. The CDR3 covers 18 residues. As DNA, the CDR3 is TGTGCCAGCAGCCCCGGGACGGACAGGCCTCCTCGGTCGGATACGCAGTATTTT. Translating gives CASSPGTDRPPRSDTQYF.

This clonotype came up many times. V usage is TRBV13 and J usage is TRBJ1-5; the D is unclear. V lost 0 bases and J 7 bases, leaving 7 bases between the germline ends. The germline V gene encodes CDR1 PRHDT and CDR2 FYEKMQ (reference sequence). This CDR3 contains 13 residues. The CDR3: CASSLGVYQPQHF. As DNA, the CDR3 is TGTGCCAGCAGCTTAGGAGTGTACCAGCCCCAGCATTTT.

This clonotype was detected ten times or more. The CDR3 bases are TGCAGTGCTAGAGCTCATCCCGGGACGGTGAATTCACCCCTCCACTTT. It translates to CSARAHPGTVNSPLHF. The J gene is TRBJ1-6, the V gene TRBV20-1; D possibly corresponds to TRBD1 (5 bases). Trimming removed 1 base at V and 7 bases at J, with 17 bases between. This CDR3 comprises 16 residues. In germline, CDR1 is DFQATT, CDR2 SNEGSKA (reference sequence).

This clonotype occurred many times. The chain uses TRBV10-3 and TRBJ2-3; TRBD2 agrees at 9 bases. Germline CDR1 is ENHRY and CDR2 is SYGVKD. CDR3 length: 14 residues. V shed 9 bases, J shed 4 bases, and the junction held 8 bases outside the gene matches. The CDR3 coding sequence is TGTGCCATTGGGACGGCGGGGGGGCCAGATACGCAGTATTTT. Translation: CAIGTAGGPDTQYF.

The chain links TRBV19 to TRBJ1-6; TRBD1 is a possible D gene (6 bases). This CDR3 is built from 16 residues. Trimming removed 4 bases from V and 7 bases from J, with 17 bases in between. The germline V gene encodes CDR1 LNHDA and CDR2 SQIVND (reference sequence). Here the CDR3 reads CASSRVGGRENSPLHF. The CDR3 DNA is TGTGCCAGTAGTAGGGTGGGGGGCAGGGAAAATTCACCCCTCCACTTT.

The V and J genes are TRBV28 and TRBJ1-2; D remains unclear. The length of the CDR3 is 13 residues. Germline loops: CDR1 MDHEN, CDR2 SYDVKM. Trimming cost V 2 bases and J 9 bases, with 13 bases left between them. The CDR3 loop reads CASSLGIPPSYTF. In nucleotides, the CDR3 is TGTGCCAGCAGTTTAGGGATACCCCCGAGCTACACCTTC.

There are many counts of this clonotype. V gene TRBV11-3 combines with J gene TRBJ2-7, with D possibly being TRBD1 (5 bases). CDR3 size: 13 residues. The V end lost 5 bases, the J end lost 5 bases, and 13 bases lay between the germline ends. The germline V gene has CDR1 SGHNT and CDR2 YENEEA. The DNA of the CDR3 is TGTGCCAGCAGCATCAGGGAAGGCGACGAGCAGTACTTC. Translation gives CASSIREGDEQYF.

This clonotype was observed a few times. A much larger clone is a single base away; this may be a read error. The chain is built from TRBV20-1 and TRBJ2-3; D is uncertain. The CDR3 is 14 residues long. In germline, CDR1 is DFQATT, CDR2 SNEGSKA (reference sequence). CDR3 protein: CGARPKTLIDTQYF. The CDR3 region has the DNA TGCGGTGCTAGACCTAAGACACTCATAGATACGCAGTATTTT.

The V and J genes are TRBV18 and TRBJ2-4; weak D call: TRBD1 (5 bases). CDR1 and CDR2 (germline): KGHSH, LQKENI. The CDR3 runs 14 residues. V was clipped by 6 bases and J by 3 bases, with 12 bases between them. CDR3 DNA: TGTGCCAGCTCGCCAGACAGATTCAAAAACATTCAGTACTTC. It yields the protein CASSPDRFKNIQYF.

V and J are TRBV20-1 and TRBJ2-3, with 9 nucleotides matching TRBD2. The CDR3 length is 16 residues. CDR1 is DFQATT and CDR2 is SNEGSKA in the germline V gene (reference sequence). Trimming removed 5 bases from V and 11 bases from J; junction bases left unmatched: 20. CDR3 DNA sequence: TGCAGTGCTCTCAACTTCGGGACTAGCTCCTACAATGAGCAGTATTTT. Translation gives CSALNFGTSSYNEQYF.

This clonotype occurred a few times. This chain joins TRBV11-3 and TRBJ2-1, with a weak D call TRBD1 (9 bases). Germline V gene lookup returns CDR1 SGHNT and CDR2 YENEEA. The CDR3 sequence is 15 residues long. The germline V and J ends were trimmed by 8 bases and 7 bases, with 21 bases remaining between them. DNA for the CDR3: TGTGCCAGCTCACTGGGGACAGGGACTAGTAATGAGCAGTTCTTC. This gives the protein CASSLGTGTSNEQFF.

In its sample, this clonotype was seen many times. The chain joins TRBV2 to TRBJ2-3, with D perhaps TRBD2 (6 bases). CDR3 size: 15 residues. The germline V and J ends were trimmed by 4 bases and 2 bases, with 13 bases remaining between them. Germline CDR1 SNHLY, CDR2 FYNNEI. CDR3 in DNA: TGTGCCAGCAGTGCGGGCGGGGTTCTCACAGATACGCAGTATTTT. Amino acids: CASSAGGVLTDTQYF.

A word on this clonotype: At one of its ends the junction is not consistent with the germline gene, which may arise from a read error. The chain is built from TRBV7-2 and TRBJ2-2; 8 bases agree with TRBD1. The CDR3 spans 16 residues. The germline V gene encodes CDR1 SGHTA and CDR2 FQGNSA. The CDR3 region has the DNA TGTGCCAGCAGCGTAGGGACAGGCGGGAACACCGGGGAGCTGTCTTGG. Translation gives CASSVGTGGNTGELSW.

To note about this clonotype: Lacking the conserved final phenylalanine or tryptophan, this CDR3 likely reflects a read error. CDR3 amino acids: CATSSYLGGGQPQHS. In DNA, the CDR3 is TGTGCCACCAGCAGCTACCTAGGTGGGGGTCAACCCCAGCATTCT. The rearrangement uses TRBV15 and TRBJ1-5; D is possibly TRBD1 (5 bases). Trimming removed 3 bases from V and 10 bases from J, with 19 bases in between. Germline V gene sequence: CDR1 LNHNV, CDR2 YYDKDF (reference sequence). This CDR3 contains 15 residues.

This clonotype was seen many times. The chain recombines TRBV7-9 with TRBJ2-1; 14 bases map to TRBD2. Germline CDR1 is SEHNR and CDR2 is FQNEAQ (reference sequence). CDR3 length: 16 amino acids. J lost 6 bases, V lost 5 bases, and 6 bases had no gene match. The CDR3 protein is CASSAGLAGARNEQFF. CDR3 nucleotide sequence: TGTGCCAGCAGCGCGGGACTAGCGGGAGCTCGCAATGAGCAGTTCTTC.

Concerning this clonotype: A much larger clone differs from this one at a single base, so this may be a read error. This rearrangement joins TRBV6-5 to TRBJ2-2, with D unclear. The CDR3 has 19 residues. The germline V gene has CDR1 MNHEY and CDR2 SVGAGI. Trimming removed 5 bases at V and 3 bases at J, with 25 bases between. CDR3 region: CASSHALIPGSSYTGELFF. Written as DNA, the CDR3 is TGTGCCAGCAGTCACGCCCTAATTCCGGGTTCATCCTACACCGGGGAGCTGTTTTTT.

Turning to this clonotype: This may arise from a read error, as a much more abundant clone is one base away. V is TRBV20-1 and J is TRBJ1-2; possible D gene TRBD1, 5 bases. The CDR3 runs to 12 residues. The ends were cut back, 3 bases at V and 8 bases at J, with 13 bases in the middle. CDR1 and CDR2 from the germline V gene are DFQATT and SNEGSKA (reference sequence). The CDR3 nucleotides are TGCAGTGCTAGGGAGCAGGGATTCGGCTACACCTTC. Residues: CSAREQGFGYTF.

In this sample, this clonotype turned up many times. The chain employs TRBV19 and TRBJ1-2; 8 nucleotides match TRBD1. This CDR3 is 15 amino acids long. Germline CDR1 LNHDA, CDR2 SQIVND (reference sequence). V was pared by 5 bases and J by 5 bases, with 10 bases of the junction left unmatched. The DNA of the CDR3 is TGTGCCAGTAGTCTCACGGACAGGGATCCATATGGCTACACCTTC. Its protein product is CASSLTDRDPYGYTF.

The table lists this clonotype with a few counts. The chain carries TRBV6-1 and TRBJ1-2, with D perhaps TRBD1 (6 bases). In germline, CDR1 is MNHNS, CDR2 SASEGT. The CDR3 is 14 residues long. The V and J ends lost 3 bases and 5 bases respectively, with 13 bases between them. The CDR3 reads CASSEVRGRYGYTF. CDR3 nucleotide sequence: TGTGCCAGCAGTGAGGTCAGGGGCCGTTATGGCTACACCTTC.

Turning to this clonotype: This clone may be a read error of a much larger clone one base away. The chain couples TRBV5-4 to TRBJ2-5; TRBD1 matches at 8 bases. Germline CDR1 SGHNT, CDR2 YYREEE (reference sequence). There are 11 residues in the CDR3. The CDR3 DNA reads as TGTACCAGCAGTTTGTCGGACAGGGCTGTTTTC. Translation gives CTSSLSDRAVF.

Concerning this clonotype itself: A clone one base away is much larger, so this may be a read error. V is TRBV6-6 and J is TRBJ1-4, with unresolved D. In germline, CDR1 is MNHNY, CDR2 SVGAGI (reference sequence). The CDR3 is 14 residues long. V lost 5 bases to trimming and J lost 0 bases, with 7 bases between them. The CDR3 loop is CASSHDATNEKLFF. In DNA, the CDR3 is TGTGCCAGCAGTCATGATGCAACTAATGAAAAACTGTTTTTT.

V is TRBV15 and J is TRBJ2-3; D call uncertain. This CDR3 has 16 residues. Germline assignment: CDR1 LNHNV and CDR2 YYDKDF (reference sequence). V was clipped by 3 bases and J by 3 bases, with 16 bases between them. The CDR3 DNA follows: TGTGCCACCAGCAGCGTAGGAGAGGTTAGGACAGATACGCAGTATTTT. This sequence encodes CATSSVGEVRTDTQYF.

This clonotype was detected a few times. V and J are TRBV20-1 and TRBJ1-1; the D gene is possibly TRBD1 (6 bases). Germline V CDR1 and CDR2: DFQATT, SNEGSKA (reference sequence). The CDR3 runs 15 residues. The V end lost 4 bases, the J end lost 7 bases, and 22 bases lay between the germline ends. The CDR3 loop reads CSAKTPTGIVYEAFF. CDR3 nucleotides: TGCAGTGCTAAAACACCCACAGGGATAGTCTATGAAGCTTTCTTT.

The sample holds many counts of this clonotype. V gene TRBV5-1 combines with J gene TRBJ2-7; possibly TRBD1 or TRBD2 for D (5 bases each). The V gene's germline CDR1 is SGHRS and CDR2 YFSETQ. V was trimmed by 3 bases and J by 7 bases, leaving 14 bases between them. The CDR3 has 13 residues. In DNA, the CDR3 is TGCGCCAGCAGCTGGGCCGGGGCTGAAGAGCAGTACTTC. It codes for CASSWAGAEEQYF.

This clonotype was seen a few times. A much larger clone is a single base away; this may be a read error. The CDR3 ends on some other residue instead of the conserved phenylalanine or tryptophan, so this is likely a read error. This CDR3 is CASSLGDRPDTQYS. CDR3 DNA sequence: TGTGCCAGCAGTTTAGGGGACAGACCGGATACGCAGTATTCT. The rearrangement joins TRBV6-6 to TRBJ2-3; 7 nucleotides agree with TRBD1. V was pared by 4 bases and J by 6 bases, with 7 bases of the junction left unmatched. The germline V gene encodes CDR1 MNHNY and CDR2 SVGAGI (reference sequence). CDR3 length equals 14 residues.

The chain joins TRBV7-9 to TRBJ2-2; tentatively, D is TRBD1 (6 bases). V was trimmed by 5 bases and J by 5 bases, leaving 24 bases between them. Looked up from germline, CDR1 is SEHNR and CDR2 is FQNEAQ (reference sequence). CDR3 length: 18 amino acids. CDR3 sequence (DNA): TGTGCCAGCAGCCAACACGAATACAGGGCCAGCTTTACCGGGGAGCTGTTTTTT. Protein product: CASSQHEYRASFTGELFF.

The chain employs TRBV29-1 and TRBJ1-4; D perhaps matches TRBD1 (5 bases). Germline V gene sequence: CDR1 SQVTM, CDR2 ANQGSEA. The CDR3 length is 12 residues. Deletions cut 8 bases from V and 7 bases from J, with 14 bases between. This chain's CDR3 is CSLGTGGEKLFF. The CDR3 nucleotides read TGCAGCTTGGGGACGGGAGGTGAAAAACTGTTTTTT.